The 28 T cell receptor beta chains presented below share a single source sample, sequenced in a study of Graves' ophthalmopathy and Graves' hyperthyroidism. The TCR beta CDR3 regions underwent amplification from RNA transcripts. First-round RT-PCR used HTBI primers; second-round multiplex PCR followed. TCRdb re-called the multiplex PCR reads through MiXCR, storing one row per CDR3 protein. The table lists around 170,000 distinct CDR3 sequences, roughly 37% of them singletons, with roughly 5.8% in the top ten. Sequencing was performed on peripheral blood. All receptors derive from a woman between 35 and 50 years old with Graves' ophthalmopathy.

V gene TRBV28 combines with J gene TRBJ1-3, with a weak D call TRBD1 (5 bases). The germline gives CDR1 MDHEN, CDR2 SYDVKM. Trimming left V 4 bases short and J 4 bases short, with 11 bases between. The CDR3 contains 14 residues. The CDR3 sequence: CASSSGLTGNTIYF. CDR3 nucleotides: TGTGCCAGCAGTTCAGGGCTGACGGGAAACACCATATATTTT.

The gene calls are TRBV12-3 or TRBV12-4 and TRBJ1-2, with 7 bases matching TRBD1. Losses at the gene ends were 4 bases for V and 2 bases for J; bases not matched to a gene: 10. The CDR3 consists of 16 residues. As DNA, the CDR3 is TGTGCCAGCAGTTATGGGGCAACAGGGGTCAACTATGGCTACACCTTC. Protein: CASSYGATGVNYGYTF.

This clonotype came up once. The CDR3 DNA is TGTGCCAGCAGCTTAGACGGGCTTCGGCTTCTTATCTCCTACGAGCAGTACTTC. Translated, it gives CASSLDGLRLLISYEQYF. The chain employs TRBV11-2 and TRBJ2-7, with D hard to call. The CDR3 spans 18 residues. With 0 bases removed from V and 0 bases from J, the gap between germline ends came to 18 bases. Per germline, CDR1 SGHAT and CDR2 FQNNGV. Filled out from reference TRBV11-2 and TRBJ2-7, the complete variable domain reads EAGVAQSPRYKIIEKRQSVAFWCNPISGHATLYWYQQILGQGPKLLIQFQNNGVVDDSQLPKDRFSAERLKGVDSTLKIQPAKLEDSAVYLCASSLDGLRLLISYEQYFGPGTRLTVT.

The V and J genes are TRBV2 and TRBJ1-1; no clear D gene. CDR3 size: 13 residues. Looked up from germline, CDR1 is SNHLY and CDR2 is FYNNEI. The V gene lost 5 bases and the J gene lost 4 bases, with 11 bases spanning the gap. The CDR3 DNA reads as TGTGCCAGCAGTCCCAGCCTTACCACTGAAGCTTTCTTT. Translating gives CASSPSLTTEAFF.

This clonotype was seen many times. The chain combines TRBV27 with TRBJ1-1, with D perhaps matching TRBD1 (5 bases). Germline loops: CDR1 MNHEY, CDR2 SMNVEV (reference sequence). This CDR3 spans 14 amino acids. Trimming left V 1 base short and J 6 bases short, with 12 bases between. Here the CDR3 DNA reads TGTGCCAGCAGTTTATTAAGGGGAGCATCTGAAGCTTTCTTT. Its protein product is CASSLLRGASEAFF.

This clonotype was recorded at least ten times. The CDR3 nucleotides are TGTGCCAGCAGCTTACAGGGGAGCTTTTACGAGCAGTACTTC. This sequence encodes CASSLQGSFYEQYF. The J gene is TRBJ2-7, the V gene TRBV7-9; D may be TRBD1 (6 bases). The CDR3 loop spans 14 amino acids. The V end lost 2 bases, the J end lost 4 bases, and 12 bases lay between the germline ends. Germline CDR1 SEHNR, CDR2 FQNEAQ (reference sequence).

This rearrangement joins TRBV6-5 to TRBJ1-2; TRBD1 matches at 11 bases. Germline loops: CDR1 MNHEY, CDR2 SVGAGI. V lost 4 bases, J lost 4 bases, and 8 bases stayed unmatched. This CDR3 contains 16 residues. Written as DNA, the CDR3 is TGTGCCAGCAGTTCGAACCGGGACAGGGGGGTCTATGGCTACACCTTC. It is translated as CASSSNRDRGVYGYTF.

V gene TRBV6-1 combines with J gene TRBJ1-5, with a possible D match to TRBD1 (5 bases). The germline V gene encodes CDR1 MNHNS and CDR2 SASEGT. V was pared by 6 bases and J by 4 bases, with 10 bases between. This CDR3 region has 13 residues. CDR3 DNA: TGTGCCAGCAGGCCAGGGTGGAATCAGCCCCAGCATTTT. It codes for CASRPGWNQPQHF.

This clonotype was found many times. The chain joins TRBV29-1 to TRBJ2-7; 9 nucleotides agree with TRBD1. The length of the CDR3 is 15 residues. Unmatched junction bases numbered 16, after V lost 7 bases and J lost 6 bases. Germline V CDR1 and CDR2: SQVTM, ANQGSEA. The CDR3 loop reads CSAEGLRDRVAEQYF. The CDR3 DNA is TGCAGCGCTGAGGGGCTCCGGGACAGGGTGGCCGAGCAGTACTTC.

The chain links TRBV29-1 to TRBJ2-5; D is tentatively TRBD1 or TRBD2 (5 bases each). This CDR3 comprises 13 residues. CDR1 SQVTM and CDR2 ANQGSEA come from the germline V gene. V lost 6 bases to trimming and J lost 1 base, with 12 bases between them. CDR3 sequence reads: CSVVRDGQETQYF. The CDR3 bases are TGCAGCGTAGTCCGGGACGGCCAAGAGACCCAGTACTTC.

V and J are TRBV12-3 or TRBV12-4 and TRBJ2-5; 10 bases line up with TRBD1. The ends lost 5 bases at V and 4 bases at J; junction bases unmatched: 10. The CDR3 covers 16 residues. The CDR3 DNA is TGTGCCAGCAGTCTCCATATGACAGGGGGCGGAGAGACCCAGTACTTC. Protein product: CASSLHMTGGGETQYF.

This clonotype was counted many times. The rearrangement uses TRBV7-9 and TRBJ1-6, with D perhaps TRBD1 (5 bases). This CDR3 contains 13 residues. Trimming left V 4 bases short and J 6 bases short, with 7 bases between. CDR1 is SEHNR, CDR2 FQNEAQ, per germline (reference sequence). The CDR3 reads CASSWDGNSPLHF. In DNA, the CDR3 is TGTGCCAGCAGCTGGGACGGTAATTCACCCCTCCACTTT.

This clonotype was observed at least ten times. This chain links TRBV4-2 with TRBJ2-6; D might be TRBD1 (6 bases). This CDR3 is built from 17 residues. The germline CDR1 and CDR2 sequences are LGHNA and YNFKEQ. V lost 3 bases and J lost 0, with 12 bases in between. DNA for the CDR3: TGTGCCAGCAGCCAGGGGCAGGGGTCCTCTGGGGCCAACGTCCTGACTTTC. Its protein is CASSQGQGSSGANVLTF.

This clonotype was seen at least ten times. The J gene is TRBJ1-1, the V gene TRBV12-3 or TRBV12-4, with 8 bases identical to TRBD1. V was clipped by 0 bases and J by 5 bases; unmatched bases: 5. CDR3 size: 15 residues. The CDR3 DNA reads TGTGCCAGCAGTTTAGCGCAGGGGGCAGGTACTGAAGCTTTCTTT. As protein: CASSLAQGAGTEAFF.

This clonotype has ten or more counts. CDR3 amino acids: CASSQDSGQNPYEQYF. CDR3 nucleotides: TGCGCCAGCAGCCAAGATTCGGGACAGAACCCCTACGAGCAGTACTTC. This chain joins TRBV4-3 and TRBJ2-7; 7 bases map to TRBD1. The V gene's germline CDR1 is LGHNA and CDR2 YSLEER. The V segment lost 0 bases and the J segment 2 bases; nucleotides outside the gene matches: 7. This CDR3 comprises 16 residues.

The chain has TRBV7-9 and TRBJ1-6; D unclear. The germline V gene encodes CDR1 SEHNR and CDR2 FQNEAQ (reference sequence). Trimming cost V 5 bases and J 11 bases, with 7 bases left between them. The CDR3 loop spans 11 amino acids. CDR3 sequence reads: CASSEETPLHF. CDR3 DNA sequence: TGTGCCAGCAGCGAAGAGACACCCCTCCACTTT.

The table lists this clonotype with a few counts. The J gene is TRBJ1-2, the V gene TRBV6-1; maybe TRBD1 (5 bases). Germline loops: CDR1 MNHNS, CDR2 SASEGT. The ends were cut back, 5 bases at V and 8 bases at J, with 15 bases in the middle. This CDR3 comprises 13 residues. This CDR3 reads CASSTHPRVGYTF. The CDR3 bases are TGTGCCAGCAGTACCCATCCCAGGGTAGGCTACACCTTC.

The rearrangement links TRBV12-3 or TRBV12-4 to TRBJ1-1; perhaps TRBD1 as D (5 bases). The germline V and J ends were trimmed by 6 bases and 5 bases, with 19 bases remaining between them. The CDR3 consists of 15 residues. CDR3 in amino acids: CASRPQQVKGTEAFF. CDR3 in DNA: TGTGCCAGCAGGCCACAACAGGTTAAGGGGACTGAAGCTTTCTTT.

The chain uses TRBV12-3 or TRBV12-4 and TRBJ1-6, with 10 bases lining up with TRBD1. The CDR3 is made up of 14 amino acids. The V segment lost 7 bases and the J segment 9 bases; nucleotides outside the gene matches: 6. The CDR3 nucleotides are TGTGCCAGCACCAAGACAGGGGGCTTTTCACCCCTCCACTTT. This encodes CASTKTGGFSPLHF.

There are many counts of this clonotype. This chain links TRBV24-1 with TRBJ2-7; 10 nucleotides align to TRBD1. Trimming cost V 4 bases and J 5 bases; bases outside gene matches: 7. Germline assignment: CDR1 KGHDR and CDR2 SFDVKD. There are 15 residues in the CDR3. CDR3 residues: CATSDPGQGLHEQYF. The CDR3 bases are TGTGCCACCAGTGACCCGGGACAGGGGTTACACGAGCAGTACTTC.

At least ten counts were recorded for this clonotype. The chain has TRBV13 and TRBJ2-7; 9 bases match TRBD1. V dropped 5 bases and J dropped 3; count of bases not matched to a gene: 20. CDR1 and CDR2 (germline): PRHDT, FYEKMQ (reference sequence). The CDR3 covers 19 residues. The CDR3: CASSHLPGQGHQHNYEQYF. CDR3 nucleotides: TGTGCCAGCAGCCATCTACCGGGACAGGGACACCAACATAACTACGAGCAGTACTTC.

This clonotype was found many times. The rearrangement uses TRBV12-3 or TRBV12-4 and TRBJ1-5; perhaps TRBD1 as D (6 bases). This CDR3 comprises 12 residues. Deletions cut 5 bases from V and 12 bases from J, with 14 bases between. The CDR3 DNA sequence: TGTGCCAGCAGTCCTACCGGGACAAACCAGCATTTT. Protein: CASSPTGTNQHF.

This clonotype was seen repeatedly, ten times or more. This chain links TRBV19 with TRBJ1-5; D not resolved. The CDR3 runs to 18 residues. The germline V and J ends were trimmed by 6 bases and 1 base, with 22 bases remaining between them. Per the germline V gene, CDR1 is LNHDA and CDR2 is SQIVND (reference sequence). The CDR3 bases are TGTGCCAGTAGGTCTCGGGATTTAAACGTTTTAAGCAATCAGCCCCAGCATTTT. This gives the protein CASRSRDLNVLSNQPQHF. The variable domain in full, completed from reference TRBV19 and TRBJ1-5, reads DGGITQSPKYLFRKEGQNVTLSCEQNLNHDAMYWYRQDPGQGLRLIYYSQIVNDFQKGDIAEGYSVSREKKESFPLTVTSAQKNPTAFYLCASRSRDLNVLSNQPQHFGDGTRLSIL.

The chain couples TRBV24-1 to TRBJ2-4; D is uncertain. CDR1 and CDR2 from the germline V gene are KGHDR and SFDVKD. V lost 6 bases, J lost 8 bases, and 13 bases lay in between. The CDR3 covers 13 residues. This CDR3 reads CATSNKGEDIQYF. CDR3 coding DNA: TGTGCCACCAGTAACAAGGGTGAGGACATTCAGTACTTC.

J is TRBJ2-5 and V is TRBV7-2; D gene uncertain. This CDR3 is built from 14 residues. Between the trimmed V and J ends, which lost 3 bases and 1 base, there was a span of 9 bases. The germline V gene has CDR1 SGHTA and CDR2 FQGNSA. The chain's CDR3 is CASSFTRSQETQYF. Written as DNA, the CDR3 is TGTGCCAGCAGCTTTACCAGGAGCCAAGAGACCCAGTACTTC.

CDR3 sequence: CASSLEGLAGHEQYF. As DNA, the CDR3 is TGCGCCAGCAGCCTGGAGGGACTAGCGGGGCACGAGCAGTACTTC. The chain couples TRBV4-3 to TRBJ2-7, with TRBD2 matching over 13 bases. J lost 5 bases, V lost 4 bases, and 5 bases had no gene match. Germline CDR1 LGHNA, CDR2 YSLEER. The CDR3 sequence is 15 residues long.

This clonotype was seen at least ten times. The V call is TRBV29-1, the J call TRBJ1-2, with a possible D match to TRBD1 (5 bases). CDR1 is SQVTM, CDR2 ANQGSEA, per germline. The CDR3 has 12 residues. Trimming took 4 bases from V and 3 from J, leaving 9 bases between them. The CDR3, as DNA: TGCAGCGTTGTTGGGACCGACTATGGCTACACCTTC. The encoded protein is CSVVGTDYGYTF.

Many counts were recorded for this clonotype. The chain combines TRBV30 with TRBJ1-2; 7 positions agree with TRBD1. The CDR3 runs to 17 residues. Germline-derived CDR1 and CDR2 are GTSNPN and SVGIG (reference sequence). V gave up 3 bases and J gave up 2 bases; unmatched junction bases: 15. CDR3 nucleotide sequence: TGTGCCTGGAGCCCCGGGACAGCACGAACCGCGAACTATGGCTACACCTTC. This codes for CAWSPGTARTANYGYTF.